These T cell receptor beta chains were read from a single sample in a study of monozygotic twins with cystic fibrosis. TCRdb keeps only in-frame clones here, not all; method: immunoSEQ multiplex PCR. This table holds 15,000 to 25,000 clones, under 95% found once. Material: blood. All receptors come from a girl aged 2 to 9 with cystic fibrosis. Both conserved end residues are part of each CDR3. Each record gives: D gene, clone size, V gene, J gene, CDR3 protein, CDR3 DNA. A D gene is named only where the DNA matches it firmly. Clone size appears in some rows only: once, few, many, or a class for an expanded clone.

D: .; size: few; V: TRBV10-1; J: TRBJ2-7; CDR3: CASSDLSEEQYF; DNA: TGCGCCAGCAGTGACCTCTCGGAAGAGCAGTACTTC
D: .; size: once; V: TRBV7-2; J: TRBJ1-6; CDR3: CASSSGTNSPLHF; DNA: TGTGCCAGCAGCTCCGGAACTAATTCACCCCTCCACTTT
D: .; size: .; V: TRBV30; J: TRBJ2-7; CDR3: CAWSVLAAEQYF; DNA: TGTGCCTGGAGTGTACTGGCGGCCGAGCAGTACTTC
D: TRBD2; size: few; V: TRBV5-1; J: TRBJ2-5; CDR3: CASSLRGLAQETQYF; DNA: TGCGCCAGCAGCTTGAGGGGACTAGCTCAAGAGACCCAGTACTTC
D: TRBD1; size: .; V: TRBV6-1; J: TRBJ1-5; CDR3: CASSPTGFNQPQHF; DNA: TGTGCCAGCAGCCCGACAGGGTTCAATCAGCCCCAGCATTTT
D: .; size: once; V: TRBV19; J: TRBJ2-7; CDR3: CASSISHTYEQYF; DNA: TGTGCCAGTAGTATCAGCCATACCTACGAGCAGTACTTC
D: .; size: .; V: TRBV7-9; J: TRBJ2-3; CDR3: CASSLASGNTDTQYF; DNA: TGTGCCAGCAGCTTAGCGAGCGGTAACACAGATACGCAGTATTTT
D: TRBD1; size: .; V: TRBV29-1; J: TRBJ2-7; CDR3: CSVGQGSSYEQYF; DNA: TGCAGCGTTGGACAGGGTAGCTCCTACGAGCAGTACTTC
D: .; size: once; V: TRBV14; J: TRBJ2-7; CDR3: CASSPTGGYIYEQYF; DNA: TGTGCCAGCAGCCCAACGGGGGGCTACATCTACGAGCAGTACTTC
D: .; size: .; V: TRBV13; J: TRBJ2-1; CDR3: CASSFSQGRTYNEQFF; DNA: TGTGCCAGCAGCTTCTCACAGGGGAGGACCTACAATGAGCAGTTCTTC
D: .; size: .; V: TRBV7-2; J: TRBJ2-5; CDR3: CASSLGSKGETQYF; DNA: TGTGCCAGCAGCTTAGGGTCCAAAGGAGAGACCCAGTACTTC
D: .; size: .; V: TRBV7-9; J: TRBJ1-6; CDR3: CASSPGDSPLHF; DNA: TGTGCCAGCAGCCCGGGGGATTCACCCCTCCACTTT
D: .; size: .; V: TRBV4-2; J: TRBJ1-5; CDR3: CASSQDAGAVWQPQHF; DNA: TGTGCCAGCAGCCAAGACGCAGGGGCGGTATGGCAGCCCCAGCATTTT
D: .; size: few; V: TRBV19; J: TRBJ1-2; CDR3: CASSDRYGYTF; DNA: TGTGCCAGTAGTGACAGGTATGGCTACACCTTC
D: TRBD1; size: .; V: TRBV9; J: TRBJ1-2; CDR3: CASSVAKEGADYGYTF; DNA: TGTGCCAGCAGCGTAGCTAAGGAGGGGGCGGACTATGGCTACACCTTC
D: TRBD1; size: once; V: TRBV15; J: TRBJ1-3; CDR3: CATSENRGVGNTIYF; DNA: TGTGCCACCAGCGAGAACAGGGGGGTTGGAAACACCATATATTTT
D: TRBD2; size: .; V: TRBV6-1; J: TRBJ2-5; CDR3: CASRWGGLETQYF; DNA: TGTGCCAGCAGGTGGGGGGGTCTAGAGACCCAGTACTTC
D: .; size: .; V: TRBV15; J: TRBJ1-2; CDR3: CATSAWGGDYGYTF; DNA: TGTGCCACCAGCGCTTGGGGGGGCGACTATGGCTACACCTTC
D: TRBD1; size: .; V: TRBV6-4; J: TRBJ2-3; CDR3: CASSLDREGTQYF; DNA: TGTGCCAGCAGTTTAGACAGGGAAGGCACGCAGTATTTT
D: .; size: once; V: TRBV29-1; J: TRBJ2-7; CDR3: CSASGGQSFGYEQYF; DNA: TGCAGCGCCTCCGGTGGGCAATCTTTTGGCTACGAGCAGTACTTC
D: .; size: .; V: TRBV27; J: TRBJ2-2; CDR3: CASSPRLGDTGELFF; DNA: TGTGCCAGCAGTCCTCGGCTGGGGGACACCGGGGAGCTGTTTTTT
D: TRBD1; size: .; V: TRBV6-1; J: TRBJ1-2; CDR3: CASSWQGARTGYTF; DNA: TGTGCCAGCAGTTGGCAGGGGGCGCGGACTGGCTACACCTTC
D: .; size: .; V: TRBV27; J: TRBJ2-1; CDR3: CASRVLGSSYNEQFF; DNA: TGTGCCAGCCGTGTCCTGGGGAGCTCCTACAATGAGCAGTTCTTC